This T cell receptor beta chain was observed in a study of blood T cell repertoires in COVID-19. Study at large: Collection of acute and convalescent COVID-19 samples took place in the United States, Italy and Spain. Sources were T cells, B-cell-depleted T cells, or PBMCs; the material itself was cDNA or gDNA.

The germline gives CDR1 GTSNPN, CDR2 SVGIG (reference sequence). V was shortened by 0 bases and J by 7 bases, with 13 bases between the two germline ends. The CDR3 sequence is 15 residues long. Study processing details: Estimation of nucleated cell counts was performed using reference gene primer amplification. Clones were sequenced by immunoSEQ multiplex PCR, and TCRdb holds only the in-frame ones, with some missing. V, J and clone size are those of that table, while D and trimming were read from the DNA. Counted here are 150,000 to 180,000 clones, around 83% occurring once; the ten biggest clones make up about 29%.

The chain uses TRBV30 and TRBJ1-6; possibly TRBD1 for D (5 bases). Sequencing used peripheral blood. The receptor comes from a woman aged 55-69 years with acute or convalescent COVID-19. CDR3 nucleotide sequence: TGTGCCTGGAGTGTACGGGGGACCCTAAATTCACCCCTCCACTTT. It codes for CAWSVRGTLNSPLHF. The full variable domain, its missing parts supplied by reference TRBV30 and TRBJ1-6, is SQTIHQWPATLVQPVGSPLSLECTVEGTSNPNLYWYRQAAGRGLQLLFYSVGIGQISSEVPQNLSASRPQDRQFILSSKKLLLSDSGFYLCAWSVRGTLNSPLHFGNGTRLTVT.